This TCR beta chain was observed in a study of blood T cell repertoires in COVID-19. Study-level information: Samples of COVID-19 (acute and convalescent) were obtained from the United States, Italy and Spain. The cDNA or gDNA used as material had been derived from T cells, B-cell-depleted T cells, or PBMCs.

The CDR3 has 14 residues. The V gene lost 5 bases and the J gene lost 2 bases, with 12 bases spanning the gap. Germline V gives CDR1 SGHRS, CDR2 YFSETQ. As processed by the authors: Reference gene primer amplification in the assay estimated nucleated cell counts. Only in-frame clones appear in the TCRdb table, and some are missing; sequencing was by immunoSEQ multiplex PCR. V and J calls plus clone size are reproduced from that table; the DNA served to infer D and trimming. The table lists roughly 150,000 clones, 80% to 90% of them singletons. The clonotype originates from a woman in her forties or fifties with acute or convalescent COVID-19. Sequencing was performed on peripheral blood. The V call is TRBV5-1, the J call TRBJ2-3, with D maybe TRBD2 (6 bases). CDR3 in DNA: TGCGCCAGCAGTAACGGGACTCTCACAGATACGCAGTATTTT. This encodes CASSNGTLTDTQYF.